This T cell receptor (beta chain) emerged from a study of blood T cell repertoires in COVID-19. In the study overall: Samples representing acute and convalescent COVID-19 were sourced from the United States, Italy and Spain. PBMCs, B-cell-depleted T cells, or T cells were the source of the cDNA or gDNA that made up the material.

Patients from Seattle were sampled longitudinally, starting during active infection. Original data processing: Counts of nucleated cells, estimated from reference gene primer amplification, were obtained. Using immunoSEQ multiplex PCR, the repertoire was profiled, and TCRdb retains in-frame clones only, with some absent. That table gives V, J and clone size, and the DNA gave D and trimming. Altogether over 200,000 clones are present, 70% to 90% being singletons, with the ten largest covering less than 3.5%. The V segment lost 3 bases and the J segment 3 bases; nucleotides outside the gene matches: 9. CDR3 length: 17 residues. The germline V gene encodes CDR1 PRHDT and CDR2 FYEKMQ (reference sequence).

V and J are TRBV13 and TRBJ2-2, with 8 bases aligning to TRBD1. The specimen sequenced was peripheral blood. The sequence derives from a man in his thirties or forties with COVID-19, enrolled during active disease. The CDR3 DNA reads TGTGCCAGCAGCTTGGGCAGGGGGCCGTTTCACACCGGGGAGCTGTTTTTT. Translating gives CASSLGRGPFHTGELFF.